Reported below is one TCR beta chain. Its antigen is currently not known. There are no base qualities to consult, and no much larger clone falls within one base. The source of the sample is a study of control samples from healthy donors and cancer patients (dated by TCRdb to 2020 to 2021). The germline V gene provides CDR1 KGHSH and CDR2 LQKENI. V trim: 2 bases; J trim: 4 bases; unmatched bases: 5. The CDR3 has 15 amino acids, counting the end cysteine and phenylalanine. The sequence is cut down to CDR3 DNA, 45 bases in frame from base 1. Library preparation was by the immunoSEQ multiplex PCR assay. Here the immuneACCESS table is served through TCRdb, limited to in-frame sequences with V and J called. Missing clones are a known gap in these copies; in checked studies unresolved V genes cover under half, and the rest lacks a known reason. This sample gives fewer than 200,000 clones in total; 85% to 95% of them show up just once. The ten largest account for over 1.1% of the sample.

What was sequenced was blood. This TCR was sampled from a man in his late teens or twenties in good health. Rearrangement joined TRBV18 to TRBJ1-3, with 7 junctional bases fitting TRBD1. In nucleotides, the sequence is TGTGCCAGCTCACCAGGGACAGACGGAGGAAACACCATATATTTT. This encodes CASSPGTDGGNTIYF. This CDR3, with the reference TRBV18 and TRBJ1-3 proteins standing in past its ends, gives the full variable domain NAGVMQNPRHLVRRRGQEARLRCSPMKGHSHVYWYRQLPEEGLKFMVYLQKENIIDESGMPKERFSAEFPKEGPSILRIQQVVRGDSAAYFCASSPGTDGGNTIYFGEGSWLTVV.